Each of the 9 T cell receptor beta chains below was sequenced from the same sample in a study of cytomegalovirus exposure and HLA in healthy donors. The repertoire was sequenced with immunoSEQ multiplex PCR; TCRdb's copy has only in-frame clones and lacks some. The sample holds around 300,000 clones, around 86% seen once. Sequenced input: PBMCs. The source is a woman between 18 and 29 years old in good health and CMV-seronegative.

This clone was detected only once. The gene calls are TRBV5-1 and TRBJ1-1; no firm D call. Germline CDR1 reads SGHRS; CDR2 reads YFSETQ. Trimming took 1 base from V and 0 from J, leaving 13 bases between them. The CDR3 has 16 amino acids. The CDR3 region has the DNA TGCGCCAGCAGCTTGATGGGAGCGGGGATGAACACTGAAGCTTTCTTT. Translation: CASSLMGAGMNTEAFF. Combining the CDR3 with reference TRBV5-1 and TRBJ1-1 gives the whole variable domain KAGVTQTPRYLIKTRGQQVTLSCSPISGHRSVSWYQQTPGQGLQFLFEYFSETQRNKGNFPGRFSGRQFSNSRSEMNVSTLELGDSALYLCASSLMGAGMNTEAFFGQGTRLTVV.

The chain joins TRBV2 to TRBJ2-7; D may be TRBD1 (5 bases). The V gene lost 3 bases and the J gene lost 0 bases, with 9 bases spanning the gap. CDR1 is SNHLY and CDR2 is FYNNEI in the germline V gene. This CDR3 is 14 amino acids long. In DNA form, the CDR3 reads TGTGCCAGCAGTGATGTAGGGGTCTCCTACGAGCAGTACTTC. Translating gives CASSDVGVSYEQYF.

This clone was found once. The chain uses TRBV5-1 and TRBJ2-3; D gene uncertain. Trimming left V 2 bases short and J 1 base short, with 17 bases between. The CDR3 runs to 17 residues. Germline V gene sequence: CDR1 SGHRS, CDR2 YFSETQ. The CDR3 loop is CASSFTELPLRTDTQYF. CDR3 sequence (DNA): TGCGCCAGCAGCTTCACAGAACTTCCACTTCGCACAGATACGCAGTATTTT.

The chain couples TRBV30 to TRBJ1-5; TRBD1 matches at 8 bases. CDR3 length: 17 amino acids. Per the germline V gene, CDR1 is GTSNPN and CDR2 is SVGIG (reference sequence). With 1 base clipped from V and 0 bases from J, the junction kept 8 bases outside the gene matches. The CDR3 DNA reads as TGTGCCTGGAGTGGCCCCCGGACAGGGAATAGCAATCAGCCCCAGCATTTT. Translation gives CAWSGPRTGNSNQPQHF.

This chain uses TRBV5-1 with TRBJ2-1, with TRBD2 identical over 13 bases. The CDR3 extends over 16 amino acids. Per the germline V gene, CDR1 is SGHRS and CDR2 is YFSETQ. The junction had 5 bases not matched to a gene; V was cut back by 3 bases and J by 5 bases. The CDR3 region is CASSYGGTSGNNEQFF. As DNA, the CDR3 is TGCGCCAGCAGCTACGGTGGGACTAGCGGGAACAATGAGCAGTTCTTC.

The V and J genes are TRBV9 and TRBJ2-3, with D tentatively TRBD2 (7 bases). The CDR3 contains 16 residues. Trimming took off 4 bases at V and 5 bases at J, with 20 bases between the two ends. Germline values: CDR1 SGDLS, CDR2 YYNGEE. The CDR3 spells CASSPRRGRGEDTQYF. The CDR3 nucleotides read TGTGCCAGCAGCCCGAGACGAGGGAGGGGGGAAGATACGCAGTATTTT. The complete variable domain, with remaining parts taken from reference TRBV9 and TRBJ2-3, reads DSGVTQTPKHLITATGQRVTLRCSPRSGDLSVYWYQQSLDQGLQFLIQYYNGEERAKGNILERFSAQQFPDLHSELNLSSLELGDSALYFCASSPRRGRGEDTQYFGPGTRLTVL.

This chain uses TRBV27 with TRBJ1-1; TRBD1 is a possible D gene (5 bases). Germline CDR1 reads MNHEY; CDR2 reads SMNVEV (reference sequence). This CDR3 comprises 14 residues. Trimming shortened V by 3 bases and J by 0 bases, and 8 bases separated the two germline ends. DNA of the CDR3: TGTGCCAGCAGTTTGACAGTCATGAACACTGAAGCTTTCTTT. Amino acids: CASSLTVMNTEAFF.

Here the CDR3 reads CASSQRFIHPAFF. CDR3 DNA: TGTGCCAGCAGCCAGAGGTTTATCCATCCAGCTTTCTTT. The J gene is TRBJ1-1, the V gene TRBV14, with D uncertain. CDR3 length: 13 amino acids. Per germline, CDR1 SGHDN and CDR2 FVKESK. V lost 3 bases to trimming and J lost 10 bases, with 15 bases between them.

This chain uses TRBV30 with TRBJ1-1; D unresolved. Trimming took off 1 base at V and 5 bases at J, with 17 bases between the two ends. CDR1 GTSNPN and CDR2 SVGIG come from the germline V gene (reference sequence). CDR3 length equals 15 residues. In nucleotides, the CDR3 is TGTGCCTGGAGTGCTGCCGGACGGGGTTGGACTGAAGCTTTCTTT. Translation: CAWSAAGRGWTEAFF.